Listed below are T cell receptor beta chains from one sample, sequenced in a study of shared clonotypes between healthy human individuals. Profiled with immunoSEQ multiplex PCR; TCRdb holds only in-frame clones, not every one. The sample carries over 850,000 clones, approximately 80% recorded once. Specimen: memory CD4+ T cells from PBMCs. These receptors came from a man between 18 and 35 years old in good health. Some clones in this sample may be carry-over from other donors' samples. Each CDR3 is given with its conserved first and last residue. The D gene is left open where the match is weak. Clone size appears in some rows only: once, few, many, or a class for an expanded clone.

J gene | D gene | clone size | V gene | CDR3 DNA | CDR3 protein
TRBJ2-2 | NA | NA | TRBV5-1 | TGCGCCAGCAGCTTAAAGCTTGCGAACACCGGGGAGCTGTTTTTT | CASSLKLANTGELFF
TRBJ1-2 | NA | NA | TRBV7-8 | TGTGCCAGCGCAAGGTGGGCGCTTACCAACTATGGCTACACCTTC | CASARWALTNYGYTF
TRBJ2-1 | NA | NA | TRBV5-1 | TGCGCCAGCAGCTCGCCCCATATCGACAGTAACTACAATGAGCAGTTCTTC | CASSSPHIDSNYNEQFF
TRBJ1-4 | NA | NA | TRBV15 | TGTGCCACCAGCAGGGACAGAACAACTAATGAAAAACTGTTTTTT | CATSRDRTTNEKLFF
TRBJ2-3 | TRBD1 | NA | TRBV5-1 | TGCGCCAGCAGCCCAAGAGGACAGGCCGGCACAGATACGCAGTATTTT | CASSPRGQAGTDTQYF
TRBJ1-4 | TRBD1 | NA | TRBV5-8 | TGTGCCAGCAGACCGCCGGGACAGGGGAATGAAAAACTGTTTTTT | CASRPPGQGNEKLFF
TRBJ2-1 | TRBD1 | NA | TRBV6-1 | TGTGCCAGCAGTGAATCCTGGGACAGGGGCTACAATGAGCAGTTCTTC | CASSESWDRGYNEQFF
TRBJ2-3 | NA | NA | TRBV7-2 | TGTGCCAGCAGCCCGCGACTACTCTCAGATACGCAGTATTTT | CASSPRLLSDTQYF
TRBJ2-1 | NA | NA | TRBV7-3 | TGTGCCAGCAGCTTGACCCGGGACAATGAGCAGTTCTTC | CASSLTRDNEQFF
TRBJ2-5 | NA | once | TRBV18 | TGTGCCAGCTCTCGCGAGGGGTTTTCGGAGACCCAGTACTTC | CASSREGFSETQYF
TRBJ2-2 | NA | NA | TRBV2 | TGTGCCAGCAGTGAGGAAAGTTTCAGGAATACCGGGGAGCTGTTTTTT | CASSEESFRNTGELFF
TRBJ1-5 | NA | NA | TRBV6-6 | TGTGCCAGCAGACCGGGCCAGCCCAATCAGCCCCAGCATTTT | CASRPGQPNQPQHF
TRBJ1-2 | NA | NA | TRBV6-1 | TGTGCCAGCAGTGCGGCCAGGGGAAACTATGGCTACACCTTC | CASSAARGNYGYTF
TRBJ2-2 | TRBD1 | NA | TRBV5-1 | TGCGCCAGTCAACGCGACCCACAGGGGGCGAAAACCGGGGAGCTGTTTTTT | CASQRDPQGAKTGELFF
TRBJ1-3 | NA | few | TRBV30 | TGTGCCTGGAGTCTCGTATCTGGAAACACCATATATTTT | CAWSLVSGNTIYF
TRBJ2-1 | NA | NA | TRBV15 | TGTGCCTCTTCGTTTGGGACATGGAACAATGAGCAGTTCTTC | CASSFGTWNNEQFF
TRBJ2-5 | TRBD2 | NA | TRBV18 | TGTGCCAGCTCACCAGGGGAGGGTCGTGCAGAGACCCAGTACTTC | CASSPGEGRAETQYF
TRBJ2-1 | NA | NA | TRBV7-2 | TGTGCCAGCAGCTCCGGACGGGTATACAATGAGCAGTTCTTC | CASSSGRVYNEQFF
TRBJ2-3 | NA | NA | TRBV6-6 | TGTGCCAGCACTAGAAGCGCCCAACGAGATACGCAGTATTTT | CASTRSAQRDTQYF
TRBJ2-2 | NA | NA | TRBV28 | TGTGCCAGCAGTGGACCGGCCAACACCGGGGAGCTGTTTTTT | CASSGPANTGELFF
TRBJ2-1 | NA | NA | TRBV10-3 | TGTGCCATCAGTGACACCGCGGTAATACAGAACAATGAGCAGTTCTTC | CAISDTAVIQNNEQFF
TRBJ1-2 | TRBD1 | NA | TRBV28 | TGTGCCAGCAGTGAAGTGACAGGGGATAGGGGCTACACCTTC | CASSEVTGDRGYTF
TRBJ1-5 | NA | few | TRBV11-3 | TGTGCCAGCAGCTTAGTCCGGAATCAGCCCCAGCATTTT | CASSLVRNQPQHF
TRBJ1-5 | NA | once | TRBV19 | TGTGCCAGTACCATTACCCGAAACCAGCCCCAGCATTTT | CASTITRNQPQHF
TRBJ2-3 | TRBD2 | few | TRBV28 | TGTGCCAGCAGTTTATTGGTGACTAGCGGCGGTACGCAGTATTTT | CASSLLVTSGGTQYF
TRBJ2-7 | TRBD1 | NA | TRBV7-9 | TGTGCCAGCAACCAACCGGGTCGGGACAGGGCAAACGAGCAGTACTTC | CASNQPGRDRANEQYF
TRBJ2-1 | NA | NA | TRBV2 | TGTGCCAGCAGTGGAGGCGGAAGAGGAGGTGGTGAGCAGTTCTTC | CASSGGGRGGGEQFF
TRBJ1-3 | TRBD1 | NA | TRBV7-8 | TGTGCCAGCAGCATTGGACAGGGCGGCGGAAACACCATATATTTT | CASSIGQGGGNTIYF
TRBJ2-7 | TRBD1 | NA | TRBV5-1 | TGCGCCAGCAGCCCTACCACCGGGACAGACCACGAGCAGTACTTC | CASSPTTGTDHEQYF
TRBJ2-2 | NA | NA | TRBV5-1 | TGCGCCAGCAGCCCCGGGGTCTTCACCGGGGAGCTGTTTTTT | CASSPGVFTGELFF
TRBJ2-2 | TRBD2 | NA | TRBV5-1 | TGCGCCAGCAGCCGAAGACTAGCGGGAGGGCAAGGCACCGGGGAGCTGTTTTTT | CASSRRLAGGQGTGELFF
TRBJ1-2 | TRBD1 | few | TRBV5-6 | TGTGCCAGCAGCGACGTGGGGGCGGGTACAGGGGCTTATGGCTACACCTTC | CASSDVGAGTGAYGYTF
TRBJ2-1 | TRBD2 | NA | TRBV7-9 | TGTGCCAGCACGCTAGCGGGAGGGCCGGGAAATGAGCAGTTCTTC | CASTLAGGPGNEQFF
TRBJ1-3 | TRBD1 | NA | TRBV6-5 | TGTGCCAGCAGTTCTCGGACAGGGGGAAACACCATATATTTT | CASSSRTGGNTIYF
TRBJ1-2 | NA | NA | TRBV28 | TGTGCCAGCACCCCGACCGGGAACTATGGCTACACCTTC | CASTPTGNYGYTF